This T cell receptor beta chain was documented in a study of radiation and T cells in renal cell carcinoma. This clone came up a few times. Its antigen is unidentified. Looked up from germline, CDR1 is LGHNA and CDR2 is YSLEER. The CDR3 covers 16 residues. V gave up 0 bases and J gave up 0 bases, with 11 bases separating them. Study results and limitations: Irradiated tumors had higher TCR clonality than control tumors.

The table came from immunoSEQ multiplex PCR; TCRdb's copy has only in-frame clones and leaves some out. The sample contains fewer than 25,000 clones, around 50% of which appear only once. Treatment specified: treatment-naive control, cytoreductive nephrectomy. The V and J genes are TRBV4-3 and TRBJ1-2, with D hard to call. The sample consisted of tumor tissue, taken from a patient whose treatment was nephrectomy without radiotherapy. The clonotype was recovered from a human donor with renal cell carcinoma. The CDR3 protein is CASSQDSTLTNYGYTF. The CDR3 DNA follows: TGCGCCAGCAGCCAAGATTCGACACTAACTAACTATGGCTACACCTTC.